The 2 T cell receptor beta chains below were found in one sample sequenced in a study of beta chain features in type 1 diabetes. The sequenced template was cDNA made from the entire isolated RNA. This table comes from immunoSEQ multiplex PCR, and its TCRdb copy is limited to in-frame clones, with some not included. The sample shows 200,000 to 300,000 clones, 68% of them seen only once. Sequences were obtained from naive CD4+ T cells from blood. These receptors were obtained from a man aged 25 to 45 in good health.

There are a few counts of this clone. The same CDR3 is also encoded by other DNA sequences in this sample. This rearrangement joins TRBV7-2 to TRBJ2-3, with D uncertain. Germline-derived CDR1 and CDR2 are SGHTA and FQGNSA. The CDR3 sequence is 13 residues long. V dropped 1 base and J dropped 1 base, with 3 bases sitting between them. The CDR3 DNA follows: TGTGCCAGCAGCTTAGGCGGCACAGATACGCAGTATTTT. This translates into CASSLGGTDTQYF.

The chain employs TRBV25-1 and TRBJ2-5; no clear D. This CDR3 comprises 13 residues. Trimming removed 3 bases at V and 7 bases at J, with 12 bases between. Germline-derived CDR1 and CDR2 are MGHDK and SYGVNS. The CDR3 loop is CASSEDGRGTQYF. DNA of the CDR3: TGTGCCAGCAGTGAGGACGGCCGAGGGACCCAGTACTTC.